The 21 T cell receptor beta chains below were found in one sample sequenced in a study of T cell responses to AZD1222 COVID-19 vaccine. TCRdb keeps only in-frame clones here, not all; method: immunoSEQ multiplex PCR. In the table there are approximately 56,000 clones, 80% to 90% of which are singletons. The sequences come from peripheral blood, collected on day 0 of AZD1222 vaccination. These receptors were taken from an adult in good health.

By proportion, this clone is medium-sized. The V and J genes are TRBV2 and TRBJ1-6; 7 bases are shared with TRBD1. Losses at the gene ends were 8 bases for V and 7 bases for J; bases not matched to a gene: 26. The germline V gene encodes CDR1 SNHLY and CDR2 FYNNEI. The CDR3 is 20 residues long. CDR3 DNA: TGTGCCAGCGCCTCCTCTCCAGTCGTTTCGGCGGGACAGAAAAATTCACCCCTCCACTTT. Its translation: CASASSPVVSAGQKNSPLHF.

This clone was detected only a few times. The rearrangement joins TRBV5-1 to TRBJ2-1; tentatively, D is TRBD1 (6 bases). CDR1 is SGHRS, CDR2 YFSETQ, per germline. Between the trimmed V and J ends, which lost 0 bases and 6 bases, there was a span of 19 bases. The CDR3 is 17 amino acids. The chain's CDR3 is CASSLAPGAGAGNEQFF. Here the CDR3 DNA reads TGCGCCAGCAGCTTGGCCCCTGGGGCAGGGGCTGGCAATGAGCAGTTCTTC. Based on the CDR3 plus reference TRBV5-1 and TRBJ2-1, the full variable domain is KAGVTQTPRYLIKTRGQQVTLSCSPISGHRSVSWYQQTPGQGLQFLFEYFSETQRNKGNFPGRFSGRQFSNSRSEMNVSTLELGDSALYLCASSLAPGAGAGNEQFFGPGTRLTVL.

This clone has only a few counts. The chain has TRBV5-1 and TRBJ2-3; D is undetermined. The CDR3 spans 13 residues. Deletions cut 3 bases from V and 5 bases from J, with 10 bases between. Per the germline V gene, CDR1 is SGHRS and CDR2 is YFSETQ. The CDR3 DNA is TGCGCCAGCAGCTCCGCGACGGAAGATACGCAGTATTTT. Protein sequence: CASSSATEDTQYF.

The chain has TRBV5-1 and TRBJ1-6; D remains unclear. Trimming left V 0 bases short and J 9 bases short, with 10 bases between. The CDR3 consists of 14 residues. Per germline, CDR1 SGHRS and CDR2 YFSETQ. In DNA form, the CDR3 reads TGCGCCAGCAGCTTGGAAGGAGACGGTTCACCCCTCCACTTT. Encoded protein: CASSLEGDGSPLHF.

J is TRBJ1-4 and V is TRBV15; D is uncertain. This CDR3 comprises 13 residues. Germline CDR1 and CDR2: LNHNV and YYDKDF (reference sequence). Trimming removed 3 bases at V and 4 bases at J, with 6 bases between. The CDR3 loop reads CATSRNYNEKLFF. In nucleotides, the CDR3 is TGTGCCACCAGCAGGAATTATAATGAAAAACTGTTTTTT.

V and J are TRBV19 and TRBJ2-7, with D perhaps TRBD1 or TRBD2 (5 bases each). Between the trimmed V and J ends, which lost 5 bases and 2 bases, there was a span of 16 bases. Germline V CDR1 and CDR2: LNHDA, SQIVND (reference sequence). CDR3 size: 15 residues. The DNA of the CDR3 is TGTGCCAGTAGTGAGCACAGGATGGGGGCCTACGAGCAGTACTTC. Translated, it gives CASSEHRMGAYEQYF.

The rearrangement uses TRBV5-1 and TRBJ1-2; 9 positions match TRBD1. The germline CDR1 and CDR2 sequences are SGHRS and YFSETQ. J gave up 7 bases and V 9 bases, and 10 bases lay outside the gene matches. This CDR3 comprises 13 residues. Here the CDR3 reads CATGETGGTGYTF. The CDR3 DNA sequence: TGCGCCACCGGAGAGACAGGGGGTACTGGCTACACCTTC.

This sequence joins TRBV5-5 and TRBJ1-4, with no clear D. Germline CDR1 reads SGHKS; CDR2 reads YYEKEE (reference sequence). Trimming took off 2 bases at V and 5 bases at J, with 13 bases between the two ends. CDR3 length: 15 residues. The CDR3 here is CASSFFGQKNEKLFF. The CDR3 DNA is TGTGCCAGCAGCTTTTTTGGGCAGAAGAATGAAAAACTGTTTTTT.

The chain recombines TRBV2 with TRBJ1-5; a weak D match, TRBD1 (5 bases). From germline, CDR1 is SNHLY and CDR2 FYNNEI. This CDR3 has 17 amino acids. V was clipped by 3 bases and J by 1 base, with 16 bases between them. The CDR3 loop is CASSDLGVGLSNQPQHF. In DNA form, the CDR3 reads TGTGCCAGCAGTGACCTAGGGGTGGGCTTAAGCAATCAGCCCCAGCATTTT.

The chain uses TRBV5-1 and TRBJ2-1, with TRBD2 matching over 16 bases. Germline V gene sequence: CDR1 SGHRS, CDR2 YFSETQ. This CDR3 has 19 residues. With V trimmed by 0 bases and J by 8 bases, 11 bases remained unmatched. The CDR3 loop is CASSLAGTSGGARSDEQFF. The CDR3 DNA follows: TGCGCCAGCAGCTTGGCCGGGACTAGCGGGGGGGCCAGATCGGATGAGCAGTTCTTC. Combining the CDR3 with reference TRBV5-1 and TRBJ2-1 gives the whole variable domain KAGVTQTPRYLIKTRGQQVTLSCSPISGHRSVSWYQQTPGQGLQFLFEYFSETQRNKGNFPGRFSGRQFSNSRSEMNVSTLELGDSALYLCASSLAGTSGGARSDEQFFGPGTRLTVL.

The chain joins TRBV25-1 to TRBJ1-6; 7 nucleotides align to TRBD1. The CDR3 length is 14 residues. Germline loops: CDR1 MGHDK, CDR2 SYGVNS. The ends lost 10 bases at V and 0 bases at J; junction bases unmatched: 3. This CDR3 is CATQGVSYNSPLHF. CDR3 bases: TGTGCCACCCAGGGGGTCTCCTATAATTCACCCCTCCACTTT.

This chain uses TRBV5-5 with TRBJ2-2; D is possibly TRBD1 (5 bases). From germline, CDR1 is SGHKS and CDR2 YYEKEE (reference sequence). Deletions cut 1 base from V and 3 bases from J, with 13 bases between. The CDR3 consists of 16 residues. The CDR3 DNA reads as TGTGCCAGCAGCTTGCATGGGGCAGATTACACCGGGGAGCTGTTTTTT. This sequence encodes CASSLHGADYTGELFF. Full variable domain (remainder filled in from reference TRBV5-5 and TRBJ2-2): DAGVTQSPTHLIKTRGQQVTLRCSPISGHKSVSWYQQVLGQGPQFIFQYYEKEERGRGNFPDRFSARQFPNYSSELNVNALLLGDSALYLCASSLHGADYTGELFFGEGSRLTVL.

The chain combines TRBV7-2 with TRBJ2-3, with 9 bases that match TRBD2. Germline V CDR1 and CDR2: SGHTA, FQGNSA. V shed 5 bases, J shed 4 bases, and the junction held 10 bases outside the gene matches. The CDR3 runs 16 residues. The CDR3 sequence is CASSDETRLAADTQYF. The CDR3 DNA is TGTGCCAGCAGCGACGAGACGCGACTAGCGGCAGATACGCAGTATTTT.

The rearrangement uses TRBV27 and TRBJ1-4; no definite D call. Germline values: CDR1 MNHEY, CDR2 SMNVEV (reference sequence). This CDR3 is built from 18 residues. V dropped 7 bases and J dropped 5 bases, with 26 bases sitting between them. CDR3 residues: CASKRSFGRGTTNEKLFF. CDR3 nucleotides: TGTGCCAGCAAGAGGTCGTTTGGCCGGGGAACCACAAATGAAAAACTGTTTTTT. The variable domain in full, completed from reference TRBV27 and TRBJ1-4, reads EAQVTQNPRYLITVTGKKLTVTCSQNMNHEYMSWYRQDPGLGLRQIYYSMNVEVTDKGDVPEGYKVSRKEKRNFPLILESPSPNQTSLYFCASKRSFGRGTTNEKLFFGSGTQLSVL.

The chain carries TRBV15 and TRBJ2-5; D might be TRBD2 (6 bases). The V gene's germline CDR1 is LNHNV and CDR2 YYDKDF (reference sequence). The ends were cut back, 0 bases at V and 7 bases at J, with 15 bases in the middle. The CDR3 has 15 residues. CDR3 nucleotides: TGTGCCACCAGCAGAGAGCGTGGGGGGTATGGGACCCAGTACTTC. Translated: CATSRERGGYGTQYF.

The V call is TRBV5-1, the J call TRBJ1-6; 7 positions match TRBD1. CDR1 and CDR2 (germline): SGHRS, YFSETQ. After removal of 1 base from V and 7 bases from J, the junction contained 2 bases not matched to a gene. CDR3 size: 14 residues. The CDR3 reads CASSLFRGNSPLHF. As DNA, the CDR3 is TGCGCCAGCAGCTTGTTCAGGGGGAATTCACCCCTCCACTTT.

This chain connects TRBV12-3 or TRBV12-4 to TRBJ1-2; weak D call: TRBD1 (6 bases). The length of the CDR3 is 12 residues. The V end was cut by 5 bases, the J end by 4 bases, with 8 bases between. DNA for the CDR3: TGTGCCAGCAGTCCAGGGGCCTATGGCTACACCTTC. Translated: CASSPGAYGYTF.

The CDR3 DNA sequence: TGTGCCAGCAGTCCATCAGGGAGTCGCCCCCCCGAAGCTTTCTTT. This translates into CASSPSGSRPPEAFF. V is TRBV28 and J is TRBJ1-1, with D perhaps TRBD1 (5 bases). CDR1 MDHEN and CDR2 SYDVKM come from the germline V gene. Trimming took off 5 bases at V and 8 bases at J, with 21 bases between the two ends. The CDR3 runs to 15 residues.

This chain connects TRBV28 to TRBJ1-1; D perhaps matches TRBD1 (5 bases). Trimming pared 5 bases from V and 6 bases from J, leaving 10 bases between. Per the germline V gene, CDR1 is MDHEN and CDR2 is SYDVKM. The CDR3 has 12 amino acids. The CDR3: CASSPTGPEAFF. The CDR3 DNA reads as TGTGCCAGCAGTCCCACAGGTCCTGAAGCTTTCTTT.

The chain carries TRBV4-2 and TRBJ1-3; 8 nucleotides line up with TRBD1. The germline V gene has CDR1 LGHNA and CDR2 YNFKEQ. The CDR3 runs 16 residues. With 0 bases clipped from V and 3 bases from J, the junction kept 4 bases outside the gene matches. CDR3 loop: CASSQEWTGFGNTIYF. CDR3 nucleotides: TGTGCCAGCAGCCAAGAATGGACAGGGTTTGGAAACACCATATATTTT.

The chain joins TRBV19 to TRBJ1-2, with a possible D match to TRBD1 (5 bases). V lost 4 bases, J lost 5 bases, and 20 bases lay in between. The CDR3 has 16 amino acids. The V gene's germline CDR1 is LNHDA and CDR2 SQIVND (reference sequence). The CDR3 protein is CASSTKGGMGPYGYTF. DNA for the CDR3: TGTGCCAGTAGTACAAAGGGAGGAATGGGGCCGTATGGCTACACCTTC. The full variable domain, in which reference TRBV19 and TRBJ1-2 provide the parts outside the CDR3, is DGGITQSPKYLFRKEGQNVTLSCEQNLNHDAMYWYRQDPGQGLRLIYYSQIVNDFQKGDIAEGYSVSREKKESFPLTVTSAQKNPTAFYLCASSTKGGMGPYGYTFGSGTRLTVV.